A single sample is the source of the 30 T cell receptor beta chains below, sequenced in a study of shared clonotypes between healthy human individuals. The repertoire was sequenced with immunoSEQ multiplex PCR; TCRdb's copy has only in-frame clones and lacks some. The sample lists just under 350,000 clones; less than 85% were seen once. The sample comprised memory CD4+ T cells sorted from blood. This sample's subset: CD45RA-negative fraction. These receptors originate from a young man in good health.

J is TRBJ1-4 and V is TRBV18, with D unclear. The CDR3 sequence is 14 residues long. The germline V gene has CDR1 KGHSH and CDR2 LQKENI. The V end was cut by 2 bases, the J end by 4 bases, with 8 bases between. This chain's CDR3 is CASSPSQINEKLFF. The CDR3 DNA sequence: TGTGCCAGCTCACCAAGTCAGATTAATGAAAAACTGTTTTTT. The whole variable domain, filled in from reference TRBV18 and TRBJ1-4, reads NAGVMQNPRHLVRRRGQEARLRCSPMKGHSHVYWYRQLPEEGLKFMVYLQKENIIDESGMPKERFSAEFPKEGPSILRIQQVVRGDSAAYFCASSPSQINEKLFFGSGTQLSVL.

This clone was observed at least ten times. This sequence joins TRBV19 and TRBJ2-7; D is unclear. The V gene's germline CDR1 is LNHDA and CDR2 SQIVND (reference sequence). This CDR3 has 14 amino acids. The V end was cut by 5 bases, the J end by 2 bases, with 13 bases between. CDR3 DNA: TGTGCCAGTAGTTTCGCTTTAGGGACCTACGAGCAGTACTTC. Translated: CASSFALGTYEQYF.

The chain joins TRBV2 to TRBJ1-5; 7 bases are shared with TRBD1. The length of the CDR3 is 15 residues. J gave up 4 bases and V 5 bases, and 8 bases lay outside the gene matches. Germline CDR1 and CDR2: SNHLY and FYNNEI. As DNA, the CDR3 is TGTGCCAGCAGTCAGACAGGGAATCCGAATCAGCCCCAGCATTTT. Protein: CASSQTGNPNQPQHF. The entire variable domain, with the rest obtained from reference TRBV2 and TRBJ1-5, is as follows: EPEVTQTPSHQVTQMGQEVILRCVPISNHLYFYWYRQILGQKVEFLVSFYNNEISEKSEIFDDQFSVERPDGSNFTLKIRSTKLEDSAMYFCASSQTGNPNQPQHFGDGTRLSIL.

In its sample, this clone was seen a few times. This chain joins TRBV7-8 and TRBJ2-3; 8 nucleotides line up with TRBD1. In germline, CDR1 is SGHVS, CDR2 FQNEAQ. This CDR3 has 16 residues. Trimming cost V 7 bases and J 1 base; bases outside gene matches: 10. Written as DNA, the CDR3 is TGTGCCAGCACCCCTACCAGGGGGCCGCGCACAGATACGCAGTATTTT. Its translation is CASTPTRGPRTDTQYF.

The rearrangement joins TRBV10-2 to TRBJ1-5; D uncertain. Germline assignment: CDR1 WSHSY and CDR2 SAAADI. V was clipped by 2 bases and J by 4 bases, with 9 bases between them. The CDR3 sequence is 14 residues long. CDR3 protein: CASSEGGDNQPQHF. For the CDR3, the DNA is TGCGCCAGCAGTGAGGGTGGCGATAATCAGCCCCAGCATTTT.

This clone was seen ten or more times. The chain carries TRBV27 and TRBJ1-5, with a tentative D call TRBD1 (6 bases). The V gene's germline CDR1 is MNHEY and CDR2 SMNVEV (reference sequence). This CDR3 spans 15 amino acids. The ends were cut back, 6 bases at V and 3 bases at J, with 15 bases in the middle. The CDR3 region is CASSRNPGANQPQHF. CDR3 coding DNA: TGTGCCAGCAGCCGAAACCCGGGGGCCAATCAGCCCCAGCATTTT.

This clone was seen only a few times. The V call is TRBV7-8, the J call TRBJ1-5; 7 bases map to TRBD1. The CDR3 has 17 amino acids. V was clipped by 3 bases and J by 0 bases; unmatched bases: 8. Germline V gene lookup returns CDR1 SGHVS and CDR2 FQNEAQ. The CDR3 DNA is TGTGCCAGCAGCTTGGGTGCCGGGACAGATAGCAATCAGCCCCAGCATTTT. Residues: CASSLGAGTDSNQPQHF. The variable domain in full, with the rest retrieved from reference TRBV7-8 and TRBJ1-5, is GAGVSQSPRYKVAKRGQDVALRCDPISGHVSLFWYQQALGQGPEFLTYFQNEAQLDKSGLPSDRFFAERPEGSVSTLKIQRTQQEDSAVYLCASSLGAGTDSNQPQHFGDGTRLSIL.

This chain joins TRBV30 and TRBJ2-7; TRBD2 aligns across 8 bases. V lost 0 bases and J lost 2; bases outside the gene matches: 6. Per the germline V gene, CDR1 is GTSNPN and CDR2 is SVGIG (reference sequence). The CDR3 runs 15 residues. The chain's CDR3 is CAWSVQGLGTYEQYF. CDR3 coding DNA: TGTGCCTGGAGTGTGCAGGGACTAGGTACCTACGAGCAGTACTTC. The complete variable domain, with remaining parts taken from reference TRBV30 and TRBJ2-7, reads SQTIHQWPATLVQPVGSPLSLECTVEGTSNPNLYWYRQAAGRGLQLLFYSVGIGQISSEVPQNLSASRPQDRQFILSSKKLLLSDSGFYLCAWSVQGLGTYEQYFGPGTRLTVT.

This chain links TRBV2 with TRBJ1-1; the D is unclear. Trimming stripped 7 bases from V and 1 base from J, with 10 bases between. This CDR3 is built from 13 residues. CDR1 and CDR2 (germline): SNHLY, FYNNEI. Here the CDR3 reads CASITERNTEAFF. The CDR3 DNA reads as TGTGCCAGCATTACAGAGAGGAACACTGAAGCTTTCTTT.

The chain joins TRBV11-3 to TRBJ2-7; 8 positions agree with TRBD1. The CDR3 has 13 residues. J gave up 5 bases and V 5 bases, and 5 bases lay outside the gene matches. Germline V gene data show CDR1 as SGHNT and CDR2 as YENEEA. The CDR3 DNA follows: TGTGCCAGCAGCCTCGGACAGGGTAACGAGCAGTACTTC. This codes for CASSLGQGNEQYF. The full variable domain, completed using reference TRBV11-3 and TRBJ2-7, is EAGVVQSPRYKIIEKKQPVAFWCNPISGHNTLYWYLQNLGQGPELLIRYENEEAVDDSQLPKDRFSAERLKGVDSTLKIQPAELGDSAVYLCASSLGQGNEQYFGPGTRLTVT.

This clone turned up a few times. The chain carries TRBV7-9 and TRBJ2-1; TRBD1 agrees at 8 bases. The CDR3 runs 18 residues. Germline CDR1 is SEHNR and CDR2 is FQNEAQ (reference sequence). Trimming cost V 4 bases and J 6 bases; bases outside gene matches: 17. The CDR3 DNA reads as TGTGCCAGCAGCTCCTCCCTGAGGCAGGGGGCTAGGGGCAATGAGCAGTTCTTC. The encoded protein is CASSSSLRQGARGNEQFF.

There are a few counts of this clone. The CDR3 coding sequence is TGTGCCAGCAGCACCTGGTTAGGAGGGACAGATACGCAGTATTTT. Protein sequence: CASSTWLGGTDTQYF. The chain couples TRBV5-4 to TRBJ2-3; TRBD2 might be the D (6 bases). The germline V gene encodes CDR1 SGHNT and CDR2 YYREEE (reference sequence). The CDR3 is 15 residues long. V was cut by 4 bases and J by 3 bases, with 15 bases left in between.

For this clone: Germline and junction disagree at one end, which may indicate a read error. The chain carries TRBV7-9 and TRBJ2-4; 9 bases map to TRBD1. Looked up from germline, CDR1 is SEHNR and CDR2 is FQNEAQ (reference sequence). CDR3 length equals 12 residues. The CDR3 here is CASSPGQGAPRF. The CDR3 DNA reads as TGTGCCAGCAGCCCGGGACAGGGCGCCCCCCGCTTC.

This rearrangement joins TRBV10-1 to TRBJ2-5, with 7 bases identical to TRBD2. J lost 4 bases, V lost 2 bases, and 1 base had no gene match. This CDR3 has 13 residues. Germline CDR1 WNHNN, CDR2 SYGVQD (reference sequence). The CDR3 reads CASSEQRGETQYF. In DNA form, the CDR3 reads TGCGCCAGCAGTGAGCAGCGGGGAGAGACCCAGTACTTC.

V gene TRBV5-1 combines with J gene TRBJ2-2; D unclear. This CDR3 spans 16 amino acids. V lost 1 base and J 1 base, leaving 11 bases between the germline ends. CDR1 and CDR2 (germline): SGHRS, YFSETQ. The CDR3: CASSLSIVGNTGELFF. The CDR3 DNA follows: TGCGCCAGCAGCTTGAGTATCGTGGGGAACACCGGGGAGCTGTTTTTT.

The V gene is TRBV6-5, the J gene TRBJ1-2; 8 bases fit TRBD1. With V trimmed by 2 bases and J by 7 bases, 3 bases remained unmatched. The CDR3 is 13 residues long. CDR1 is MNHEY and CDR2 is SVGAGI in the germline V gene. CDR3 sequence (DNA): TGTGCCAGCAGTTACACAGGGGGGCTTGGCTACACCTTC. Amino acid sequence: CASSYTGGLGYTF.

This clone was seen a single time. J is TRBJ2-7 and V is TRBV19, with 11 bases matching TRBD2. This CDR3 contains 19 residues. Germline values: CDR1 LNHDA, CDR2 SQIVND (reference sequence). The trim removed 3 bases at V and 7 bases at J, leaving 20 bases unmatched. For the CDR3, the DNA is TGTGCCAGTAGTATCCCCAACAGGCTAGCGGGAGGTCCCGTGGCGGAGCAGTACTTC. Amino acid sequence: CASSIPNRLAGGPVAEQYF.

The genes are TRBV11-2 and TRBJ2-7, with TRBD2 matching over 10 bases. The germline V gene encodes CDR1 SGHAT and CDR2 FQNNGV. This CDR3 is 19 amino acids long. The ends lost 0 bases at V and 3 bases at J; junction bases unmatched: 14. The CDR3 protein is CASSLEWVAGGLKHYEQYF. Here the CDR3 DNA reads TGTGCCAGCAGCTTAGAATGGGTAGCGGGAGGTCTGAAGCACTACGAGCAGTACTTC.

The rearrangement uses TRBV2 and TRBJ2-1; 12 bases are a match to TRBD2. J was trimmed by 7 bases and V by 7 bases; bases with no gene match: 8. Germline-derived CDR1 and CDR2 are SNHLY and FYNNEI. This CDR3 has 15 amino acids. Written as DNA, the CDR3 is TGTGCCAGCACCCCGGAAACTAGCGGGAGGAATGAGCAGTTCTTC. Its translation: CASTPETSGRNEQFF.

This chain joins TRBV5-8 and TRBJ1-5, with D possibly TRBD1 on 6 matching bases. Germline V CDR1 and CDR2: SGHTS, YDEGEE. V lost 0 bases, J lost 6 bases, and 13 bases lay in between. This CDR3 spans 15 amino acids. The CDR3 spells CASSLGQVGGQPQHF. The CDR3, as DNA: TGTGCCAGCAGCTTGGGACAGGTCGGAGGTCAGCCCCAGCATTTT. Combining the CDR3 with reference TRBV5-8 and TRBJ1-5 gives the whole variable domain EAGVTQSPTHLIKTRGQQATLRCSPISGHTSVYWYQQALGLGLQFLLWYDEGEERNRGNFPPRFSGRQFPNYSSELNVNALELEDSALYLCASSLGQVGGQPQHFGDGTRLSIL.

The chain employs TRBV5-1 and TRBJ1-2; 10 bases fit TRBD1. Germline CDR1 SGHRS, CDR2 YFSETQ. Trimming removed 4 bases from V and 8 bases from J; junction bases left unmatched: 11. The CDR3 is 15 residues long. The CDR3 DNA reads TGCGCCAGCAGCATACCGGGACAGGGGCCGCTCGGCTACACCTTC. It encodes CASSIPGQGPLGYTF.

J is TRBJ2-1 and V is TRBV5-3; 9 bases align to TRBD2. TRBV5-3 counts as an open reading frame of uncertain function. After removal of 4 bases from V and 4 bases from J, the junction contained 12 bases not matched to a gene. The CDR3 has 17 amino acids. The CDR3 DNA sequence: TGTGCCAGAAGCATCGCTAGCGGGGCCGACGGATACAATGAGCAGTTCTTC. Amino acids: CARSIASGADGYNEQFF.

The chain recombines TRBV2 with TRBJ1-5; D not certain. Germline CDR1 is SNHLY and CDR2 is FYNNEI. The CDR3 has 15 residues. V dropped 6 bases and J dropped 2 bases, with 14 bases sitting between them. The CDR3 bases are TGTGCCAGCAGGGCTCTGGGGTTCGGCAATCAGCCCCAGCATTTT. Amino acid sequence: CASRALGFGNQPQHF.

The rearrangement joins TRBV2 to TRBJ2-2, with a possible D match to TRBD2 (5 bases). The V gene's germline CDR1 is SNHLY and CDR2 FYNNEI. Trimming cost V 1 base and J 4 bases, with 7 bases left between them. This CDR3 contains 14 residues. CDR3 DNA: TGTGCCAGCAGTGAAGGACGGGGCACCGGGGAGCTGTTTTTT. Translating gives CASSEGRGTGELFF.

The CDR3 here is CAISVTDNTEAFF. The CDR3 nucleotides read TGTGCCATCAGCGTTACAGACAACACTGAAGCTTTCTTT. This chain uses TRBV10-3 with TRBJ1-1; D gene uncertain. CDR1 ENHRY and CDR2 SYGVKD come from the germline V gene. This CDR3 has 13 amino acids. V was trimmed by 6 bases and J by 2 bases, leaving 10 bases between them.

The chain uses TRBV18 and TRBJ2-1; the D gene is possibly TRBD1 (6 bases). Germline V gene data show CDR1 as KGHSH and CDR2 as LQKENI. This CDR3 is 13 amino acids long. The ends were cut back, 4 bases at V and 9 bases at J, with 13 bases in the middle. The CDR3 DNA follows: TGTGCCAGCTCACAACAGGGTTATACTGAGCAGTTCTTC. It yields the protein CASSQQGYTEQFF. The whole variable domain, remainder taken from reference TRBV18 and TRBJ2-1, is NAGVMQNPRHLVRRRGQEARLRCSPMKGHSHVYWYRQLPEEGLKFMVYLQKENIIDESGMPKERFSAEFPKEGPSILRIQQVVRGDSAAYFCASSQQGYTEQFFGPGTRLTVL.

J is TRBJ2-7 and V is TRBV28; 10 positions agree with TRBD1. J lost 3 bases, V lost 4 bases, and 9 bases had no gene match. This CDR3 region has 16 residues. Germline CDR1 reads MDHEN; CDR2 reads SYDVKM. CDR3 sequence: CASSSYRDRGRYEQYF. The CDR3 bases are TGTGCCAGCAGTTCATACCGGGACAGGGGCCGCTACGAGCAGTACTTC.

This clone has a handful of counts. The rearrangement links TRBV5-8 to TRBJ1-2; 7 positions agree with TRBD1. The CDR3 runs 17 residues. The V and J ends lost 4 bases and 2 bases, in that order; junction bases with no gene match: 14. Germline CDR1 is SGHTS and CDR2 is YDEGEE. For the CDR3, the DNA is TGTGCCAGCAGCCTTCGACAGGGTAAAGGGGGAAACTATGGCTACACCTTC. Translated, it gives CASSLRQGKGGNYGYTF.

The V call is TRBV5-6, the J call TRBJ1-1; D gene uncertain. The CDR3 has 12 residues. The V gene's germline CDR1 is SGHDT and CDR2 YYEEEE. V lost 4 bases and J lost 3, with 7 bases in between. The CDR3 sequence: CASSRRHTEAFF. CDR3 sequence (DNA): TGTGCCAGCAGCCGGCGACACACTGAAGCTTTCTTT. The complete variable domain, with remaining parts taken from reference TRBV5-6 and TRBJ1-1, reads DAGVTQSPTHLIKTRGQQVTLRCSPKSGHDTVSWYQQALGQGPQFIFQYYEEEERQRGNFPDRFSGHQFPNYSSELNVNALLLGDSALYLCASSRRHTEAFFGQGTRLTVV.

This clone was detected once. The chain uses TRBV28 and TRBJ2-5, with 8 bases that match TRBD2. CDR1 is MDHEN, CDR2 SYDVKM, per germline. CDR3 length: 14 residues. With 2 bases clipped from V and 2 bases from J, the junction kept 1 base outside the gene matches. The DNA for the CDR3 is TGTGCCAGCAGTTTAGCGGGAGGACAAGAGACCCAGTACTTC. Translated: CASSLAGGQETQYF.